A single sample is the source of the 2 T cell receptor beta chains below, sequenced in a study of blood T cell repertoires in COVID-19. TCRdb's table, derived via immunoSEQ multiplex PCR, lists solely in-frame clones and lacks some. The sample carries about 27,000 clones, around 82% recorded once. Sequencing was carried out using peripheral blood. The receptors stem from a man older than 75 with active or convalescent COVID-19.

The CDR3 protein is CASSLGLAGDLDYEQYF. In DNA form, the CDR3 reads TGTGCCAGCAGCCTAGGTCTAGCGGGAGACTTGGACTACGAGCAGTACTTC. The chain is built from TRBV21-1 and TRBJ2-7; no DNA check was done on the table's D call, TRBD2. TRBV21-1 is assigned pseudogene status. This CDR3 contains 17 residues.

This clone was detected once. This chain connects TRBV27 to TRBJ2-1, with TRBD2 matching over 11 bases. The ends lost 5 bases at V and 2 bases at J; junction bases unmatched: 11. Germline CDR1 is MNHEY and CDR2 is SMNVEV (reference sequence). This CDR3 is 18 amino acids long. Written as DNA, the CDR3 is TGTGCCAGCAGTCCGGTTGCTAGCGGGGGGACCCCCTACAATGAGCAGTTCTTC. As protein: CASSPVASGGTPYNEQFF.